The rows below give T cell receptor beta chains drawn from one sample of a study of T cell responses to AZD1222 COVID-19 vaccine. Some clones are missing from TCRdb's copy, which holds only in-frame ones; the method was immunoSEQ multiplex PCR. The data contain 100,000 to 140,000 clones, roughly 85% of them seen just once; the ten biggest clones take up around 5%. The sample here was peripheral blood, taken 28 days after the second AZD1222 dose. These receptors were taken from an adult who received the AZD1222 COVID-19 vaccine. Each CDR3 is given with its conserved first and last residue. A D gene is named only where the DNA matches it firmly. Expanded clones are given a class, and other clones once, few, many or no size at all.

v_gene	abundance	d_gene	j_gene	CDR3nt	CDR3aa
TRBV7-9	.	.	TRBJ2-7	TGTGCCAGCAGCCCCCCCGCCTACGAGCAGTACTTC	CASSPPAYEQYF
TRBV19	once	.	TRBJ2-2	TGTGCCAGTAGTATAAGGAGGTCCGGGGAGCTGTTTTTT	CASSIRRSGELFF
TRBV30	.	TRBD2	TRBJ2-7	TGTGCCTGGGGGAGGGGTGGCGAGCAGTACTTC	CAWGRGGEQYF
TRBV24-1	.	.	TRBJ1-3	TGTGCCACCAGTGGCCGTGACATTGGAAACACCATATATTTT	CATSGRDIGNTIYF
TRBV29-1	.	TRBD2	TRBJ2-2	TGCAGCGTGGGAACCCTAGCGGGGGCGAACACCGGGGAGCTGTTTTTT	CSVGTLAGANTGELFF
TRBV5-4	.	TRBD1	TRBJ2-5	TGTGCCAGCAGCTTGGCCCGGGTGGGGACAGGGGTAGGAGAGACCCAGTACTTC	CASSLARVGTGVGETQYF
TRBV7-9	.	.	TRBJ1-1	TGTGCCAGCAGCCTGACAGGGAACACTGAAGCTTTCTTT	CASSLTGNTEAFF
TRBV7-6	.	.	TRBJ1-6	TGTGCCAGCAGCTTAGACCCGGCTTATAATTCACCCCTCCACTTT	CASSLDPAYNSPLHF
TRBV6-5	once	.	TRBJ2-2	TGTGCCAGCCGTACAGGGCGAGACACCGGGGAGCTGTTTTTT	CASRTGRDTGELFF
TRBV4-1	.	.	TRBJ2-3	TGCGCCAGCAGCCAAGAGGGGAGCGGCGGTACGCAGTATTTT	CASSQEGSGGTQYF
TRBV27	.	.	TRBJ1-6	TGTGCCAGCAGTTTCTCAGGGAGACCCCTCCACTTT	CASSFSGRPLHF
TRBV19	.	.	TRBJ1-2	TGTGCCAGTAGTATCGGATTTAGGGGCTACACCTTC	CASSIGFRGYTF
TRBV5-1	.	.	TRBJ2-5	TGCGCCAGCAGCTTGAACAGTCAAGAGACCCAGTACTTC	CASSLNSQETQYF
TRBV14	.	.	TRBJ2-7	TGTGCCAGCAGCCTAGGGACGTCCCTATTGTACTTC	CASSLGTSLLYF
TRBV6-5	.	.	TRBJ2-2	TGTGCCAGCAGTTACTCCCGTCTAGTGGGCACCGGGGAGCTGTTTTTT	CASSYSRLVGTGELFF
TRBV6-2/TRBV6-3	.	.	TRBJ2-2	TGTGCCAGCAGTTACGGCGGGGTCTCGAACACCGGGGAGCTGTTTTTT	CASSYGGVSNTGELFF
TRBV11-1	.	.	TRBJ2-2	TGTGCCAGCAGCTTTAGGGGGACACCTAACACCGGGGAGCTGTTTTTT	CASSFRGTPNTGELFF
TRBV12-3/TRBV12-4	.	.	TRBJ1-2	TGTGCCAGCAGTTTTGGGGCGAATGGCTACACCTTC	CASSFGANGYTF
TRBV4-1	.	.	TRBJ2-7	TGCGCCAGCAGCCAAGGGAGCTACGAGCAGTACTTC	CASSQGSYEQYF
TRBV7-8	.	.	TRBJ1-5	TGTGCCAGCAGCTCCGGTGGGGTACAGGGTGGGAATCAGCCCCAGCATTTT	CASSSGGVQGGNQPQHF
TRBV5-1	.	TRBD1	TRBJ1-1	TGCGCCAGCAGCCCGGAAGGGGGCTGGGTTGAAGCTTTCTTT	CASSPEGGWVEAFF
TRBV7-2	.	.	TRBJ1-5	TGTGCCAGCAGCTTAGTGCACAGCAATCAGCCCCAGCATTTT	CASSLVHSNQPQHF
TRBV7-2	.	.	TRBJ1-3	TGTGCCAGCAGCTCCCTACAGGGATTACCTGGAAACACCATATATTTT	CASSSLQGLPGNTIYF
TRBV11-3	.	TRBD2	TRBJ2-1	TGTGCCAGCAGCGAAGCGGGGGTCTCCTACAATGAGCAGTTCTTC	CASSEAGVSYNEQFF
TRBV4-3	.	.	TRBJ2-7	TGCGCCAGCAGCCAAGACCAGGGGATTGGGAGCTACGAGCAGTACTTC	CASSQDQGIGSYEQYF
TRBV4-1	.	TRBD2	TRBJ2-7	TGCGCCAGCAGCCAAGTATACTCCGGGACTAGCGGGGGGGCGAGTAGGCCCTACGAGCAGTACTTC	CASSQVYSGTSGGASRPYEQYF
TRBV24-1	.	.	TRBJ2-5	TGTGCCACGGCCTCGGCAGAGGTAGAGACCCAGTACTTC	CATASAEVETQYF
TRBV9	.	TRBD2	TRBJ2-3	TGTGCCAGCAGCAACAAGCGGGGGCACACACATACGCAGTATTTT	CASSNKRGHTHTQYF
TRBV6-2/TRBV6-3	.	.	TRBJ1-1	TGTGCCAGCAGTTACCCCGGAGGAAACACTGAAGCTTTCTTT	CASSYPGGNTEAFF
TRBV18	.	TRBD1	TRBJ2-7	TGTGCCAGCTCACCCGGGACAGTTTCCTACGAGCAGTACTTC	CASSPGTVSYEQYF
TRBV18	.	TRBD2	TRBJ2-3	TGTGCCAGCTCACCTACACCCATACTAGCGGGGGCCTCCACAGATACGCAGTATTTT	CASSPTPILAGASTDTQYF
TRBV2	.	.	TRBJ2-3	TGTGCCAGCAGGGAGGTTGGAGATACGCAGTATTTT	CASREVGDTQYF
TRBV2	.	TRBD1	TRBJ2-7	TGTGCCAGCGGACAGGGGGACAACTACGAGCAGTACTTC	CASGQGDNYEQYF
TRBV7-8	.	TRBD1	TRBJ1-2	TGTGCCAGCAGCTTATCCGCGGGACAGACCTTCGATGGCTACACCTTC	CASSLSAGQTFDGYTF
TRBV19	.	TRBD1	TRBJ1-2	TGTGCCAGTAGCGATACAGGGGACTATGGCTACACCTTC	CASSDTGDYGYTF
TRBV19	.	.	TRBJ2-3	TGTGCCAGTAGTATCTTGGGGCTGGCAGGGGCACAAGGTACGCAGTATTTT	CASSILGLAGAQGTQYF
TRBV6-2/TRBV6-3	.	.	TRBJ2-7	TGTGCCAGCAGTCGCCCATACATGGGAGCGAGCTACGAGCAGTACTTC	CASSRPYMGASYEQYF
TRBV5-1	.	.	TRBJ1-3	TGCGCCAGCAGCTTGGTTGCAGCGAGCTCTGGAAACACCATATATTTT	CASSLVAASSGNTIYF
TRBV5-4	.	.	TRBJ2-5	TGTGCCAGCAGCTTAGAGGTAGAGACCCAGTACTTC	CASSLEVETQYF
TRBV4-3	.	.	TRBJ1-6	TGCGCCAGCAGCCAAGACTTAGGGGCCCTCCACTTT	CASSQDLGALHF
TRBV7-2	few	.	TRBJ1-1	TGTGCCAGCAGCTTAGGTGGGGGGGGCACTGAAGCTTTCTTT	CASSLGGGGTEAFF
TRBV6-5	.	.	TRBJ1-1	TGTGCCAGCAGTTACAGCAGGGGCTTGAACACTGAAGCTTTCTTT	CASSYSRGLNTEAFF
TRBV3-1/TRBV3-2	.	.	TRBJ1-1	TGTGCCAGCAGCTTAGCGCGGGGAAACACTGAAGCTTTCTTT	CASSLARGNTEAFF
TRBV27	.	TRBD1	TRBJ1-4	TGTGCCAGCAGTTTCCAACAGGGGGAAAAACTGTTTTTT	CASSFQQGEKLFF
TRBV19	.	TRBD1	TRBJ1-2	TGTGCCAGTAGTCGCCCCGGGACAGGGAGGTTATATGGCTACACCTTC	CASSRPGTGRLYGYTF
TRBV20-1	.	.	TRBJ1-2	TGCAGTGCTAGTGCCCCGACAGCTAACTATGGCTACACCTTC	CSASAPTANYGYTF
TRBV5-4	.	TRBD1	TRBJ2-7	TGTGCCAGCAGCTTGGACAGGGGGCCCCTCTACGAGCAGTACTTC	CASSLDRGPLYEQYF
TRBV10-1	.	.	TRBJ1-1	TGCGCCAGCAGCCGGGACCAAGACGGGAACACTGAAGCTTTCTTT	CASSRDQDGNTEAFF
TRBV7-2	.	TRBD2	TRBJ2-5	TGTGCCAGCCGGGAGGCTGCGGCGTCCCCAGAGACCCAGTACTTC	CASREAAASPETQYF
TRBV6-1	.	TRBD2	TRBJ2-7	TGTGCCAGCAGTGAAGGACTAGCCCTTCCCTACGAGCAGTACTTC	CASSEGLALPYEQYF
TRBV7-9	.	.	TRBJ2-7	TGTGCCAGCAGACCCGTCGGTCCCCCCTACGAGCAGTACTTC	CASRPVGPPYEQYF
TRBV11-2	.	TRBD1	TRBJ1-5	TGTGCCAGCAGCCCCGGGACAGGGGGCGTTATAAGCAATCAGCCCCAGCATTTT	CASSPGTGGVISNQPQHF
TRBV6-6	.	.	TRBJ1-3	TGTGCCAGCAGAAGCTCTGGAAACACCATATATTTT	CASRSSGNTIYF
TRBV12-3/TRBV12-4	.	.	TRBJ2-7	TGTGCCAGCAGTTCCATAGGACGGTACGAGCAGTACTTC	CASSSIGRYEQYF
TRBV27	once	TRBD1	TRBJ1-1	TGTGCCAGCAGTTTAATCTCAGGGGGCGGTGAAGCTTTCTTT	CASSLISGGGEAFF